This TCR beta chain was captured by sequencing in a study of blood T cell repertoires in COVID-19. Using immunoSEQ multiplex PCR, the repertoire was profiled, and TCRdb retains in-frame clones only, with some absent. The sample records under 50,000 clones, 79% being singletons. The CDR3 totals 13 residues. The V end lost 8 bases, the J end lost 1 base, and 8 bases lay between the germline ends. Germline CDR1 SGHVS, CDR2 FNYEAQ. The receptor was derived from a man in his sixties or seventies with acute or convalescent COVID-19. Input material: peripheral blood. The V and J genes are TRBV7-6 and TRBJ2-2; TRBD1 is a possible D gene (6 bases). The DNA for the CDR3 is TGTGCCAGCGGGGGCCTGAACACCGGGGAGCTGTTTTTT. This gives the protein CASGGLNTGELFF.